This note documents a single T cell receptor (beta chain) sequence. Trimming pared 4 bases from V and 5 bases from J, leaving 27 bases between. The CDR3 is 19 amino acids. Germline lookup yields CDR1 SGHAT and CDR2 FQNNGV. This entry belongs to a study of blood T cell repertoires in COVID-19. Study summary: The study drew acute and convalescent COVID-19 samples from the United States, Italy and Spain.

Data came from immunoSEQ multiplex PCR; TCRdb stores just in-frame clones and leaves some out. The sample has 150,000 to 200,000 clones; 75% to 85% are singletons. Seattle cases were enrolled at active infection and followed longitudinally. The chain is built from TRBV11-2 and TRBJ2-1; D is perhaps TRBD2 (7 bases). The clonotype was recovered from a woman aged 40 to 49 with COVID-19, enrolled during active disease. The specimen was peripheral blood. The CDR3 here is CASSSRNGGPSRSNNEQFF. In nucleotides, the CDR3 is TGTGCCAGCAGCTCACGGAACGGGGGGCCTTCCCGATCTAACAATGAGCAGTTCTTC.